These T cell receptor beta chains were read from a single sample in a study of T cell changes during pregnancy in multiple sclerosis. Measured with immunoSEQ multiplex PCR; TCRdb has only the in-frame clones, and not every one. The sample shows approximately 37,000 clones, around nine tenths of them seen only once. Sequenced material: CD4+ T cells from peripheral blood mononuclear cells, taken in the third trimester of pregnancy. The receptors come from a female donor in good health, enrolled as a control in a pregnancy study. The CDR3 runs from the conserved cysteine through the conserved F or W. A D gene is named only where the DNA matches it firmly. Size values are once, few and many counts, or a class for expanded clones, and some rows have none.

size | D | J | V | CDR3 | DNA
- | TRBD1 | TRBJ2-3 | TRBV12-5 | CASGLKDRGGAKDTQYF | TGTGCTAGTGGACTGAAGGACAGGGGGGGGGCGAAAGATACGCAGTATTTT
- | - | TRBJ1-2 | TRBV5-1 | CASSLGPKNAQGTNGYTF | TGCGCCAGCAGCTTGGGGCCAAAGAATGCTCAGGGGACCAATGGCTACACCTTC
- | - | TRBJ2-7 | TRBV7-6 | CASSFEGEQYF | TGTGCCAGCAGTTTCGAGGGCGAGCAGTACTTC
- | - | TRBJ2-5 | TRBV10-3 | CAIRGGQGRETQYF | TGTGCCATCAGGGGGGGGCAGGGCCGAGAGACCCAGTACTTC
- | - | TRBJ1-4 | TRBV5-6 | CASSLRVGVNEKLFF | TGTGCCAGCAGCTTGCGGGTGGGAGTGAATGAAAAACTGTTTTTT
- | - | TRBJ2-1 | TRBV11-3 | CASSPGVGRNEQFF | TGTGCCAGCAGCCCAGGGGTGGGTCGAAATGAGCAGTTCTTC
once | - | TRBJ2-1 | TRBV5-1 | CASSADRGSYNEQFF | TGCGCCAGCAGCGCGGACCGGGGGTCCTACAATGAGCAGTTCTTC
- | TRBD2 | TRBJ2-3 | TRBV5-1 | CASSRGLAGTDTQYF | TGCGCCAGCAGCCGCGGACTAGCGGGGACAGATACGCAGTATTTT
once | TRBD2 | TRBJ2-2 | TRBV6-1 | CASSGSSGTGELFF | TGTGCCAGCAGTGGGTCTAGCGGAACCGGGGAGCTGTTTTTT
once | - | TRBJ1-1 | TRBV10-3 | CAARLEAASEAFF | TGTGCCGCAAGACTGGAGGCTGCGAGTGAAGCTTTCTTT
- | - | TRBJ2-5 | TRBV6-1 | CASSAAPGGFQETQYF | TGTGCCAGCAGTGCTGCCCCTGGGGGGTTCCAAGAGACCCAGTACTTC
- | TRBD2 | TRBJ2-5 | TRBV11-2 | CASSPLGRETQYF | TGTGCCAGCAGTCCTCTCGGGAGGGAGACCCAGTACTTC
- | - | TRBJ1-1 | TRBV2 | CASSDGLTFITEAFF | TGTGCCAGCAGTGATGGGCTCACGTTTATCACTGAAGCTTTCTTT
- | TRBD2 | TRBJ2-1 | TRBV2 | CASRTSGKDEQFF | TGTGCCAGCCGGACTAGCGGGAAGGATGAGCAGTTCTTC
- | - | TRBJ1-4 | TRBV28 | CASSPRGPATNEKLFF | TGTGCCAGCAGTCCAAGGGGCCCAGCAACTAATGAAAAACTGTTTTTT
- | - | TRBJ2-3 | TRBV7-6 | CASSSTGRRPDTQYF | TGTGCCAGCAGCTCAACGGGCAGGAGGCCAGATACGCAGTATTTT
medium-sized | - | TRBJ1-1 | TRBV18 | CASSLGGDTEAFF | TGTGCCAGCTCCTTAGGGGGGGACACTGAAGCTTTCTTT
- | TRBD2 | TRBJ2-1 | TRBV5-1 | CASSRGGSSYNEQFF | TGCGCCAGCAGCCGCGGGGGGAGCTCCTACAATGAGCAGTTCTTC
- | TRBD1 | TRBJ2-3 | TRBV30 | CACTNIPGQGMGQYF | TGTGCCTGCACCAACATCCCGGGACAGGGAATGGGACAGTATTTT
- | - | TRBJ2-2 | TRBV20-1 | CSASRTGELFF | TGCAGTGCTAGCCGCACCGGGGAGCTGTTTTTT
- | TRBD1 | TRBJ2-6 | TRBV5-1 | CASSHGTGASGANVLTF | TGCGCCAGCAGCCACGGGACAGGGGCCTCTGGGGCCAACGTCCTGACTTTC
- | - | TRBJ1-1 | TRBV30 | CAWGRQDQNTEAFF | TGTGCCTGGGGTCGACAGGACCAAAACACTGAAGCTTTCTTT
few | TRBD1 | TRBJ2-3 | TRBV7-9 | CASSLGDRGRADTQYF | TGTGCCAGCAGCTTGGGGGACAGGGGGCGCGCGGATACGCAGTATTTT
- | - | TRBJ1-1 | TRBV21-1 | CASSGRDTLEAFF | TGTGCCAGCAGCGGTCGGGACACCTTAGAAGCTTTCTTT
- | - | TRBJ2-1 | TRBV11-3 | CASSLGLGSLNEQFF | TGTGCCAGCAGCTTAGGACTAGGGAGTCTCAATGAGCAGTTCTTC
- | TRBD2 | TRBJ2-1 | TRBV12-5 | CASGRLAASNEQFF | TGTGCTAGTGGCCGACTAGCGGCATCCAATGAGCAGTTCTTC
- | TRBD2 | TRBJ2-1 | TRBV29-1 | CSAAGLAEISRYNEQFF | TGCAGCGCCGCGGGACTAGCGGAGATTTCCCGTTACAATGAGCAGTTCTTC
- | TRBD1 | TRBJ1-4 | TRBV7-9 | CASSLGSYRGLRDEKLFF | TGTGCCAGCAGCTTAGGGTCCTACAGGGGCCTGAGGGATGAAAAACTGTTTTTT
- | TRBD2 | TRBJ2-7 | TRBV28 | CASSLSMGLWNF | TGTGCCAGCAGTTTAAGTATGGGACTATGGAACTTC
- | - | TRBJ2-1 | TRBV27 | CANTAGASYNEQFF | TGTGCCAACACGGCAGGGGCGTCCTACAATGAGCAGTTCTTC
- | TRBD1 | TRBJ1-1 | TRBV19 | CASSIKSGQGPFF | TGTGCCAGTAGTATAAAGTCGGGACAGGGGCCTTTCTTT
- | - | TRBJ2-1 | TRBV13 | CASSLTASTYNEQFF | TGTGCCAGCAGCCTGACAGCGTCTACCTACAATGAGCAGTTCTTC
- | - | TRBJ2-2 | TRBV15 | CATSIRPENTGELFF | TGTGCCACCAGCATCAGGCCCGAGAACACCGGGGAGCTGTTTTTT
- | - | TRBJ2-3 | TRBV9 | CASNGGPLRDTQYF | TGTGCCAGCAACGGGGGGCCTCTACGGGATACGCAGTATTTT
once | - | TRBJ2-1 | TRBV7-2 | CASTLDSSYNEQFF | TGTGCCAGCACTCTGGACAGCTCCTACAATGAGCAGTTCTTC
- | TRBD1 | TRBJ1-2 | TRBV27 | CASSPGTGARGGYTF | TGTGCCAGCAGTCCTGGGACAGGGGCAAGGGGGGGCTACACCTTC
- | TRBD1 | TRBJ1-2 | TRBV6-5 | CASSSRDRFFHGYTF | TGTGCCAGCAGTTCTCGGGACAGATTTTTCCATGGCTACACCTTC
- | - | TRBJ1-3 | TRBV21-1 | CASSRGLHSSGNTIYF | TGTGCCAGCAGCAGGGGACTCCATAGCTCTGGAAACACCATATATTTT
- | - | TRBJ1-1 | TRBV4-1 | CASSPRGGLTVNTEAFF | TGCGCCAGCAGCCCACGAGGCGGGCTAACAGTGAACACTGAAGCTTTCTTT
once | - | TRBJ1-2 | TRBV30 | CAWTQENYGYTF | TGTGCCTGGACACAGGAGAACTATGGCTACACCTTC
- | TRBD2 | TRBJ2-2 | TRBV4-1 | CASRGGTSGYTGELFF | TGCGCCAGCAGAGGCGGGACTAGCGGATACACCGGGGAGCTGTTTTTT
- | - | TRBJ2-1 | TRBV6-5 | CASSIGEGVQFF | TGTGCCAGCAGTATTGGAGAGGGGGTGCAGTTCTTC
once | - | TRBJ1-4 | TRBV5-4 | CASSLKGAGEKLFF | TGTGCCAGCAGCTTGAAAGGGGCCGGTGAAAAACTGTTTTTT
- | - | TRBJ1-5 | TRBV18 | CASSDAGVNQPQHF | TGTGCCAGCTCGGACGCAGGGGTCAATCAGCCCCAGCATTTT
- | - | TRBJ1-1 | TRBV19 | CASSITPTPNTEAFF | TGTGCCAGTAGTATTACCCCCACTCCCAACACTGAAGCTTTCTTT
- | - | TRBJ1-1 | TRBV27 | CASSFSGAEAFF | TGTGCCAGCAGCTTTTCAGGCGCTGAAGCTTTCTTT
- | - | TRBJ2-1 | TRBV19 | CASSILTFNEQFF | TGTGCCAGTAGTATTTTAACTTTCAATGAGCAGTTCTTC
- | TRBD1 | TRBJ1-4 | TRBV9 | CASSTRQGSPNEKLFF | TGTGCCAGCAGCACCCGACAGGGGAGCCCTAATGAAAAACTGTTTTTT
- | - | TRBJ2-1 | TRBV7-8 | CASSLLGKGFNEQFF | TGTGCCAGCAGCTTATTGGGCAAGGGGTTCAATGAGCAGTTCTTC
- | - | TRBJ1-2 | TRBV25-1 | CASSELRDSYTF | TGTGCCAGCAGTGAACTCCGGGACAGCTACACCTTC
- | - | TRBJ2-5 | TRBV4-1 | CASSQDRGRGETQYF | TGCGCCAGCAGCCAAGATAGGGGTAGGGGAGAGACCCAGTACTTC
- | - | TRBJ1-2 | TRBV2 | CASSFRGESYGYTF | TGTGCCAGCAGTTTCAGGGGAGAAAGTTATGGCTACACCTTC